This TCR beta chain was captured in a study of identical twins (dated by TCRdb to between 2015 and 2016). With respect to the entire study: To test whether fetal clonotypes persist, the study used deep sequencing on TCR alpha and beta repertoires from monozygotic twins, unrelated adults of various ages, and cord blood. To rule out contamination, replicate twin experiments were performed at different times with different library preparation protocols.

This clonotype was picked up a small number of times. No antigen is known for it. It has no much larger one-base neighbor in the sample; base qualities were not kept. Library prep was done by 5' RACE. The reads were generated on an Illumina HiSeq 2000. Template switching introduced a universal primer binding site; the final cDNA contained a unique molecular identifier, enabling accurate counting of TCR cDNA molecules. Specific primers in the conserved constant-segment region were used to synthesize first-strand cDNA for the TCR alpha and beta chains. To control for contamination, every cDNA library carried two barcodes: a SMART-Mk sample barcode plus Illumina barcodes. TruSeq adapter sequences and Illumina sample barcodes were added in two successive PCR steps. The TCR alpha and beta cDNA libraries were sequenced on the Illumina HiSeq platform using custom primers. The source study handled its data this way. MiGEC processed the raw reads to extract unique molecular identifiers, while MiXCR was used to determine the CDR3 positions. Recombination models were inferred per individual with the repgenHMM and IGoR tools using an EM algorithm. The tcR package in R was used for shared clonotype analysis, with sharing normalized by the product of cloneset sizes. To study raw recombination free of thymic and clonal selection effects, out-of-frame nonproductive sequences were analyzed. In TCRdb, the public reads were trimmed at Q25 with fastp and aligned with MiXCR, with productive beta chains retained. Rows are unified per CDR3 protein, each entry keeping the most common DNA and genes. Here the V and J calls rest on TCRdb's processing, not on the authors' analysis. This sample comprises hundreds of thousands of distinct CDR3 sequences, roughly 6.2% of them detected only once. Around 2% of the sample lies in the top ten.

Only healthy Caucasian donors were included. The study also sequenced three unrelated non-twin adults: a male aged 18 to 30, a male aged 50 to 60 and a female aged 50 to 60. Miltenyi CD45RO+ enrichment and human naive T-cell isolation kits were used to isolate memory (CD45RO+) and naive T cells from PBMC. Summary of the overall study and its limitations: Fewer insertions were carried by abundant cord blood beta clonotypes, a similar but weaker trend appeared in young adult naive repertoires, and no such trend appeared in memory repertoires. Because the same donors could not be followed over many years, the conclusions relied on cross-sectional statistical analysis. Compared with coincidental sharing between unrelated individuals, out-of-frame TCR alpha sequences shared between twins showed an excess of sequences with low generation probability. In monozygotic twins, recombination models systematically underestimated out-of-frame TCR alpha sharing, but the models matched the sharing seen between unrelated individuals. Invariant T cells such as MAIT and iNKT could partly confound zero-insertion analyses, although diverse VJ usage argued against such confounding for most clonotypes. The excess sharing between twins in beta out-of-frame sequences was weaker because fewer shared sequences reduced the signal-to-noise ratio.

Sequences were obtained from naive T cells sorted from blood. The cell subset or site label, as the study defines it: cells isolated with a human naive T-cell isolation kit. The receptor comes from a man aged 18 to 29 in good health.

The DNA reads as follows: TGTGCCAGCAGCTTGGAGGGCGCGCTTGAGCAGTTCTTC. This sequence encodes CASSLEGALEQFF. The chain employs TRBV5-6 and TRBJ2-1, with no D gene named confidently. As encoded in the germline V gene, CDR1 is SGHDT while CDR2 is YYEEEE. Between the V and J ends, shortened by 0 bases and 9 bases respectively, the junction contains 10 bases. The CDR3 measures 13 amino acids from cysteine to phenylalanine. The DNA shown is the 39-base CDR3, in frame from base 1.